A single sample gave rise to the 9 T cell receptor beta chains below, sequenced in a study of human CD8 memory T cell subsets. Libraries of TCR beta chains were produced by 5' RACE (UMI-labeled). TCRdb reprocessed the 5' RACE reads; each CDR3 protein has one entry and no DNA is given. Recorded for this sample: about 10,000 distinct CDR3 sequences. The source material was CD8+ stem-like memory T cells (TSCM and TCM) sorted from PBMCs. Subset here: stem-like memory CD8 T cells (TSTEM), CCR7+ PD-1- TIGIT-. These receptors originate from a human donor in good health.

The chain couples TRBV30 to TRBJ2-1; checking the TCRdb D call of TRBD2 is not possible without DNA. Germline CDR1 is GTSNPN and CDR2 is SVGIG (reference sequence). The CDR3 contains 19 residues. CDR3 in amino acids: CAWSGAGGTRYSSYNEQFF. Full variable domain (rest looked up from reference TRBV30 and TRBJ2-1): SQTIHQWPATLVQPVGSPLSLECTVEGTSNPNLYWYRQAAGRGLQLLFYSVGIGQISSEVPQNLSASRPQDRQFILSSKKLLLSDSGFYLCAWSGAGGTRYSSYNEQFFGPGTRLTVL.

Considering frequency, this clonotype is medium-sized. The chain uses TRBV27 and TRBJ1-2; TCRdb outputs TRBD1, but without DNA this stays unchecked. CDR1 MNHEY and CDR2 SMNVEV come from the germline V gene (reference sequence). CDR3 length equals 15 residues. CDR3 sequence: CASSSPGQGAEGYTF.

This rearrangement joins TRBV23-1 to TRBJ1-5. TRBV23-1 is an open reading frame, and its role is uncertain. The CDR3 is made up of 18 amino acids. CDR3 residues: CASSLKCPTIGLGQPQHF.

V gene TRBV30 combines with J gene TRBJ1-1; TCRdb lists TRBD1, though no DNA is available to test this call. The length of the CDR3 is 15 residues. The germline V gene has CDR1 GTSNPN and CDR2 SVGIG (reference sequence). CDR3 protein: CAWTDSGTGNTEAFF.

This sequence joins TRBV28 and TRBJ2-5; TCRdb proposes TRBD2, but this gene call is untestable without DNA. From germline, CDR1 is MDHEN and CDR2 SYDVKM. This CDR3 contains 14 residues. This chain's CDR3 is CATQAGGYQETQYF.

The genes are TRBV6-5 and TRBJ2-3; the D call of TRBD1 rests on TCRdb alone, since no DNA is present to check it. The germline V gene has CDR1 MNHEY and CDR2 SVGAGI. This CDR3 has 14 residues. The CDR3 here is CASSYGGGTDTQYF.

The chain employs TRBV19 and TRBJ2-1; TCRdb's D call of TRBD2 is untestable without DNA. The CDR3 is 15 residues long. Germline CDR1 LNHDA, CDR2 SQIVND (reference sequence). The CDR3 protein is CASSMVLAGDNEQFF.

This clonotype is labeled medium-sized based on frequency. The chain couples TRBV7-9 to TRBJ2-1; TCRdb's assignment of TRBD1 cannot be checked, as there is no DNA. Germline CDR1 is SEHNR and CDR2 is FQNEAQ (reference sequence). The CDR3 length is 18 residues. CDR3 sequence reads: CAFTYSGMGASSYNEQFF.

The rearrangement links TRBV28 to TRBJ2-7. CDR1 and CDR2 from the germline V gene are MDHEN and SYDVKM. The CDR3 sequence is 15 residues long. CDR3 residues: CASSFATDSSYEQYF.